This TCR beta chain was captured by sequencing in a study of shared clonotypes between healthy human individuals. Nashville, Tennessee was home to all donors, each a Caucasian adult. The sorted-subset replicate PCRs were given approximately 190 ng DNA, which is about 29,000 T cell genomes. TCRdb's table, derived via immunoSEQ multiplex PCR, lists solely in-frame clones and lacks some. The sample has more than 2 million clones; around 95% are singletons. General study results and limits: The small donor group covered limited genetic and exposure diversity. Apart from blood, nothing was sampled; tissue repertoires likely differ.

Details on this clone: Its matching antigen is unknown.

Germline CDR1 SNHLY, CDR2 FYNNEI. This CDR3 contains 13 residues. The junction had 6 bases not matched to a gene; V was cut back by 9 bases and J by 5 bases. The genes are TRBV2 and TRBJ2-5; 10 nucleotides agree with TRBD2. The source of this sequence is a man younger than 35 in good health. Sequencing was carried out using naive CD4+ T cells sorted from blood. Indicated subset: CD45RA+ positively selected. The CDR3 DNA is TGTGCCAGTCAGCGGGGGGGCCGCGAGACCCAGTACTTC. Residues: CASQRGGRETQYF.